Shown below are 27 T cell receptor beta chains from a single sample sequenced in a study of multiple sclerosis patients with progressive multifocal leukoencephalopathy (dated by TCRdb to between 2018 and 2021). What the time point label conveys for this sample: before natalizumab initiation. Libraries came from the immunoSEQ multiplex PCR assay. This is the immuneACCESS table as TCRdb keeps it, with only in-frame sequences that have V and J called. A part of the clones is gone; compared with another copy, unresolved V genes explain less than half, and the rest is unexplained. The sample table lists 31,000 or so clones, around 91% of them with a count of one. The ten largest clones add up to nearly 1.5% of the sample. The source material was PBMCs. These receptors all come from a human donor with multiple sclerosis.

By its share, this clone is large. The chain combines TRBV6-4 with TRBJ2-2; a weak D match, TRBD1 (5 bases). Germline assignment: CDR1 MRHNA and CDR2 SNTAGT. The CDR3 extends over 13 amino acids. The ends were cut back, 2 bases at V and 5 bases at J, with 6 bases in the middle. CDR3 sequence reads: CASSDTGTGELFF. CDR3 DNA: TGTGCCAGCAGTGACACAGGAACCGGGGAGCTGTTTTTT.

In DNA form, the CDR3 reads TGTGCCAGCAGCTCCCCGGGACAGTTGAACACTGAAGCTTTCTTT. As protein: CASSSPGQLNTEAFF. V gene TRBV13 combines with J gene TRBJ1-1; TRBD1 agrees at 7 bases. Per germline, CDR1 PRHDT and CDR2 FYEKMQ (reference sequence). The V and J ends lost 4 bases and 0 bases, in that order; junction bases with no gene match: 5. This CDR3 contains 15 residues.

CDR3 sequence: CASSEGLAGGPDTQYF. DNA of the CDR3: TGTGCCAGCAGTGAGGGACTAGCGGGAGGGCCAGATACGCAGTATTTT. The V and J genes are TRBV6-4 and TRBJ2-3; TRBD2 matches 16 bases. CDR1 is MRHNA, CDR2 SNTAGT, per germline. V was clipped by 3 bases and J by 4 bases; unmatched bases: 1. CDR3 length: 16 amino acids.

J is TRBJ2-3 and V is TRBV4-2, with D maybe TRBD2 (5 bases). Trimming stripped 4 bases from V and 6 bases from J, with 11 bases between. CDR3 length: 13 residues. Germline V gene sequence: CDR1 LGHNA, CDR2 YNFKEQ. This chain's CDR3 is CASSLGPGDTQYF. Here the CDR3 DNA reads TGTGCCAGCAGCCTAGGCCCGGGGGATACGCAGTATTTT.

V usage is TRBV9 and J usage is TRBJ2-4, with 10 bases lining up with TRBD1. The CDR3 is 15 amino acids. CDR1 SGDLS and CDR2 YYNGEE come from the germline V gene. Trimming at V came to 3 bases and at J to 1 base, leaving 1 base not matched to a gene. CDR3 coding DNA: TGTGCCAGCAGCGCGGGACAGGGGGCCAAAAACATTCAGTACTTC. Protein sequence: CASSAGQGAKNIQYF. The full variable domain, in which reference TRBV9 and TRBJ2-4 provide the parts outside the CDR3, is DSGVTQTPKHLITATGQRVTLRCSPRSGDLSVYWYQQSLDQGLQFLIQYYNGEERAKGNILERFSAQQFPDLHSELNLSSLELGDSALYFCASSAGQGAKNIQYFGAGTRLSVL.

This chain uses TRBV19 with TRBJ1-5, with no clear D. Trimming took off 5 bases at V and 2 bases at J, with 10 bases between the two ends. This CDR3 spans 14 amino acids. Germline CDR1 LNHDA, CDR2 SQIVND (reference sequence). The CDR3 sequence: CASSPQQGNQPQHF. The CDR3 DNA is TGTGCCAGTAGTCCACAGCAGGGCAATCAGCCCCAGCATTTT. Looking up the rest from reference TRBV19 and TRBJ1-5 gives the full variable domain: DGGITQSPKYLFRKEGQNVTLSCEQNLNHDAMYWYRQDPGQGLRLIYYSQIVNDFQKGDIAEGYSVSREKKESFPLTVTSAQKNPTAFYLCASSPQQGNQPQHFGDGTRLSIL.

The rearrangement joins TRBV6-5 to TRBJ2-7; possibly TRBD2 for D (6 bases). Between the trimmed V and J ends, which lost 1 base and 7 bases, there was a span of 11 bases. Germline lookup yields CDR1 MNHEY and CDR2 SVGAGI. This CDR3 spans 13 amino acids. In nucleotides, the CDR3 is TGTGCCAGCAGTTACTTCGAGGCGGGGGAGCAGTACTTC. Translation gives CASSYFEAGEQYF.

This clone was recorded once. The chain has TRBV19 and TRBJ2-1; D remains unclear. There are 12 residues in the CDR3. CDR1 LNHDA and CDR2 SQIVND come from the germline V gene (reference sequence). V was pared by 5 bases and J by 4 bases, with 6 bases between. The CDR3 sequence is CASSLLYNEQFF. In DNA form, the CDR3 reads TGTGCCAGTAGTCTCCTTTACAATGAGCAGTTCTTC.

The V call is TRBV4-3, the J call TRBJ1-2; the match to TRBD1 covers 9 bases. Germline lookup yields CDR1 LGHNA and CDR2 YSLEER. The CDR3 extends over 14 amino acids. V was clipped by 4 bases and J by 7 bases; unmatched bases: 7. The CDR3 nucleotides read TGCGCCAGCAGCCCCGGACAGGGGATCGGTGGCTACACCTTC. As protein: CASSPGQGIGGYTF.

This chain joins TRBV7-2 and TRBJ2-3; 14 positions match TRBD2. V shed 5 bases and J 6 bases; nucleotides not matched to a gene: 7. There are 16 residues in the CDR3. The V gene's germline CDR1 is SGHTA and CDR2 FQGNSA. CDR3 amino acids: CASSAGLAGVGDTQYF. CDR3 nucleotides: TGTGCCAGCAGCGCGGGACTAGCGGGAGTGGGGGATACGCAGTATTTT.

The rearrangement joins TRBV28 to TRBJ2-6, with D unresolved. The V gene lost 7 bases and the J gene lost 4 bases, with 8 bases spanning the gap. Germline loops: CDR1 MDHEN, CDR2 SYDVKM. The CDR3 is made up of 13 amino acids. In DNA form, the CDR3 reads TGTGCCAGCAACAGAGACGGGGCCAACGTCCTGACTTTC. Protein product: CASNRDGANVLTF.

V usage is TRBV28 and J usage is TRBJ1-1; a possible D gene is TRBD1 (6 bases). Between the trimmed V and J ends, which lost 6 bases and 7 bases, there was a span of 15 bases. CDR3 size: 13 residues. Germline V gene lookup returns CDR1 MDHEN and CDR2 SYDVKM. The CDR3 region has the DNA TGTGCCAGCAGCCGCCTCGACAGGAGTGAAGCTTTCTTT. The encoded protein is CASSRLDRSEAFF.

This chain joins TRBV28 and TRBJ1-2; maybe TRBD1 (5 bases). The CDR3 totals 12 residues. Germline V gene lookup returns CDR1 MDHEN and CDR2 SYDVKM. Trimming removed 5 bases from V and 5 bases from J, with 9 bases in between. This CDR3 is CASSQEGYGYTF. In DNA form, the CDR3 reads TGTGCCAGCAGTCAGGAGGGGTATGGCTACACCTTC.

This chain joins TRBV7-9 and TRBJ2-1; D unresolved. This CDR3 comprises 13 residues. Trimming shortened V by 5 bases and J by 5 bases, and 10 bases separated the two germline ends. Per germline, CDR1 SEHNR and CDR2 FQNEAQ (reference sequence). Written as DNA, the CDR3 is TGTGCCAGCAGCGCCGGGTCCCACAATGAGCAGTTCTTC. Translating gives CASSAGSHNEQFF. Together with reference TRBV7-9 and TRBJ2-1, the CDR3 gives the full variable domain: DTGVSQNPRHKITKRGQNVTFRCDPISEHNRLYWYRQTLGQGPEFLTYFQNEAQLEKSRLLSDRFSAERPKGSFSTLEIQRTEQGDSAMYLCASSAGSHNEQFFGPGTRLTVL.

V is TRBV2 and J is TRBJ2-7; 11 bases are shared with TRBD2. The CDR3 sequence is 15 residues long. With V trimmed by 2 bases and J by 6 bases, 6 bases remained unmatched. Germline CDR1 and CDR2: SNHLY and FYNNEI. The CDR3 region has the DNA TGTGCCAGCAGTGAACTAGCGGGAGGAGGGGGCGAGCAGTACTTC. Its protein product is CASSELAGGGGEQYF.

The V and J genes are TRBV19 and TRBJ2-1; D may be TRBD2 (5 bases). V gave up 0 bases and J gave up 4 bases, with 13 bases separating them. This CDR3 is 16 amino acids long. Germline V gene data show CDR1 as LNHDA and CDR2 as SQIVND (reference sequence). For the CDR3, the DNA is TGTGCCAGTAGTATAGATAGGAGGCCGTATTACAATGAGCAGTTCTTC. Translation: CASSIDRRPYYNEQFF.

Concerning this clone: Within the sample, other DNA sequences also encode this same CDR3. V usage is TRBV5-1 and J usage is TRBJ2-1; D might be TRBD2 (6 bases). This CDR3 comprises 13 residues. The V gene lost 4 bases and the J gene lost 5 bases, with 10 bases spanning the gap. The V gene's germline CDR1 is SGHRS and CDR2 YFSETQ. CDR3 sequence (DNA): TGCGCCAGCAGCACCGGGACTCACAATGAGCAGTTCTTC. Translated: CASSTGTHNEQFF.

The chain uses TRBV9 and TRBJ1-2; no reliable D call. Trimming shortened V by 0 bases and J by 8 bases, and 14 bases separated the two germline ends. In germline, CDR1 is SGDLS, CDR2 YYNGEE. This CDR3 has 14 amino acids. The CDR3 here is CASSVGNGIDGYTF. CDR3 coding DNA: TGTGCCAGCAGCGTAGGGAACGGGATAGACGGCTACACCTTC.

The V call is TRBV4-3, the J call TRBJ1-4; D is undetermined. The V and J ends lost 1 base and 7 bases respectively, with 7 bases between them. Per germline, CDR1 LGHNA and CDR2 YSLEER. There are 13 residues in the CDR3. CDR3: CASSQVESEKLFF. The DNA of the CDR3 is TGCGCCAGCAGCCAAGTCGAGAGTGAAAAACTGTTTTTT.

CDR3 DNA sequence: TGTGCCAGCAGTGAGCGGCCGGGAGGTTCACCCCTCCACTTT. This codes for CASSERPGGSPLHF. The V and J genes are TRBV2 and TRBJ1-6; no definite D call. V lost 3 bases and J lost 9, with 12 bases in between. From germline, CDR1 is SNHLY and CDR2 FYNNEI. The CDR3 covers 14 residues.

The gene calls are TRBV18 and TRBJ1-2; weak D call: TRBD1 (5 bases). Germline CDR1 is KGHSH and CDR2 is LQKENI. This CDR3 spans 13 amino acids. Trimming pared 3 bases from V and 5 bases from J, leaving 10 bases between. CDR3 loop: CASSPGTAYGYTF. CDR3 DNA: TGTGCCAGCTCACCTGGGACGGCTTATGGCTACACCTTC.

This chain connects TRBV5-1 to TRBJ1-3; D is unclear. Germline CDR1 is SGHRS and CDR2 is YFSETQ. Trimming shortened V by 0 bases and J by 0 bases, and 10 bases separated the two germline ends. This CDR3 has 16 residues. In DNA form, the CDR3 reads TGCGCCAGCAGCTTGGGAGGGAGCGGCTCTGGAAACACCATATATTTT. Protein product: CASSLGGSGSGNTIYF.

The rearrangement uses TRBV28 and TRBJ2-7; 7 nucleotides align to TRBD2. The CDR3 runs to 15 residues. V trimming: 5 bases; J trimming: 8 bases; junction bases outside the gene matches: 15. Germline V lookup: CDR1 MDHEN, CDR2 SYDVKM. The CDR3 loop is CASSNPGGEGNKQYF. The CDR3 nucleotides are TGTGCCAGCAGTAATCCCGGCGGGGAGGGCAATAAGCAGTACTTC.

The rearrangement links TRBV28 to TRBJ2-2; no clear D gene. The germline CDR1 and CDR2 sequences are MDHEN and SYDVKM. The CDR3 has 13 amino acids. Trimming removed 4 bases at V and 6 bases at J, with 9 bases between. The CDR3 protein is CASSSPYAGELFF. CDR3 sequence (DNA): TGTGCCAGCAGTTCCCCGTACGCCGGGGAGCTGTTTTTT.

The gene calls are TRBV5-4 and TRBJ1-1, with 7 positions matching TRBD1. This CDR3 is 17 amino acids long. V lost 5 bases to trimming and J lost 0 bases; unmatched junction nucleotides: 13. CDR1 is SGHNT, CDR2 YYREEE, per germline (reference sequence). DNA for the CDR3: TGTGCCAGCAGAAGCAGGGGGACCATGGGAATGAACACTGAAGCTTTCTTT. It encodes CASRSRGTMGMNTEAFF.

The CDR3 sequence: CASSRQGAGTEAFF. In DNA, the CDR3 is TGTGCCAGCAGTAGACAGGGGGCAGGGACTGAAGCTTTCTTT. The V call is TRBV2, the J call TRBJ1-1; 10 bases align to TRBD1. V trimming: 5 bases; J trimming: 5 bases; junction bases outside the gene matches: 5. The CDR3 has 14 residues. Germline values: CDR1 SNHLY, CDR2 FYNNEI.

This clone was seen a few times. This sequence joins TRBV5-1 and TRBJ2-2, with a possible D match to TRBD1 (6 bases). The CDR3 runs 15 residues. V gave up 5 bases and J gave up 4 bases, with 15 bases separating them. Germline lookup yields CDR1 SGHRS and CDR2 YFSETQ. The CDR3 spells CASRATGTITGELFF. The CDR3 nucleotides are TGCGCCAGCAGGGCGACAGGAACAATCACCGGGGAGCTGTTTTTT.